The 19 T cell receptor beta chains below all came from one sample that was sequenced in a study of blood T cell repertoires in COVID-19. Assay: immunoSEQ multiplex PCR; the TCRdb copy retains only in-frame clones and omits some. This sample yields 350,000 or so clones, of which more than 70% are seen a single time; 3.9% belongs to the top ten. Input material: peripheral blood. These receptors were taken from a woman aged 55-69 years with COVID-19, enrolled during active disease.

The chain carries TRBV7-6 and TRBJ1-4, with D possibly being TRBD1 (5 bases). The V end was cut by 1 base, the J end by 8 bases, with 20 bases between. The CDR3 is 17 amino acids. Per the germline V gene, CDR1 is SGHVS and CDR2 is FNYEAQ. This CDR3 is CASSLELPGQGGEKLFF. In DNA, the CDR3 is TGTGCCAGCAGCTTAGAATTACCAGGGCAGGGAGGAGAAAAACTGTTTTTT.

J is TRBJ2-1 and V is TRBV6-5, with 8 bases identical to TRBD1. Germline V lookup: CDR1 MNHEY, CDR2 SVGAGI. The CDR3 runs to 15 residues. Unmatched junction bases numbered 11, after V lost 6 bases and J lost 7 bases. The CDR3 spells CASREGTGRTNEQFF. The DNA for the CDR3 is TGTGCCAGCAGGGAGGGGACAGGACGAACGAATGAGCAGTTCTTC.

The V and J genes are TRBV7-9 and TRBJ2-5, with 8 bases matching TRBD2. CDR1 and CDR2 (germline): SEHNR, FQNEAQ (reference sequence). V was clipped by 4 bases and J by 5 bases; unmatched bases: 6. CDR3 length equals 14 residues. In DNA, the CDR3 is TGTGCCAGCAGCTCCGGGGGGGCTCGCGAGACCCAGTACTTC. It codes for CASSSGGARETQYF.

The chain links TRBV27 to TRBJ2-7, with D hard to call. CDR1 and CDR2 from the germline V gene are MNHEY and SMNVEV (reference sequence). This CDR3 contains 13 residues. Trimming left V 2 bases short and J 4 bases short, with 9 bases between. The CDR3 DNA follows: TGTGCCAGCAGTTTAGAGGTTGGTTACGAGCAGTACTTC. It translates to CASSLEVGYEQYF.

This clone was observed a few times. V gene TRBV7-2 combines with J gene TRBJ2-2; D not resolved. The V end was cut by 5 bases, the J end by 6 bases, with 13 bases between. The CDR3 sequence is 14 residues long. Germline V gene sequence: CDR1 SGHTA, CDR2 FQGNSA. CDR3 in DNA: TGTGCCAGCAGCCTCAGCGCTAGTCCCGGGGAGCTGTTTTTT. This codes for CASSLSASPGELFF.

A single count supports this clone. This chain uses TRBV24-1 with TRBJ1-1; D might be TRBD1 (6 bases). The germline V gene has CDR1 KGHDR and CDR2 SFDVKD. V lost 4 bases, J lost 1 base, and 12 bases lay in between. CDR3 size: 15 residues. CDR3 in amino acids: CATSESGAPNTEAFF. CDR3 nucleotide sequence: TGTGCCACCAGTGAGTCAGGGGCCCCGAACACTGAAGCTTTCTTT.

The chain employs TRBV10-1 and TRBJ2-1; 7 bases are shared with TRBD1. The junction had 5 bases not matched to a gene; V was cut back by 6 bases and J by 3 bases. The length of the CDR3 is 14 residues. From germline, CDR1 is WNHNN and CDR2 SYGVQD (reference sequence). CDR3 in DNA: TGCGCCAGCAGAGAGGGACAGCGCTACAATGAGCAGTTCTTC. This gives the protein CASREGQRYNEQFF.

The chain uses TRBV6-1 and TRBJ2-6; no definite D call. The germline CDR1 and CDR2 sequences are MNHNS and SASEGT. CDR3 length: 16 amino acids. Deletions cut 1 base from V and 0 bases from J, with 7 bases between. The CDR3 loop is CASSEVISSGANVLTF. CDR3 coding DNA: TGTGCCAGCAGTGAAGTTATTAGCTCTGGGGCCAACGTCCTGACTTTC.

The chain is built from TRBV27 and TRBJ2-1; the match to TRBD1 covers 9 bases. The CDR3 runs 15 residues. Germline V CDR1 and CDR2: MNHEY, SMNVEV (reference sequence). Germline trimming cut 5 bases from V and 5 bases from J; bases unmatched to any gene: 7. The CDR3 reads CASSGAGTGNNEQFF. The CDR3 DNA reads TGTGCCAGCAGTGGGGCCGGGACAGGGAACAATGAGCAGTTCTTC.

The rearrangement uses TRBV27 and TRBJ1-5; 8 bases are a match to TRBD1. V shed 5 bases, J shed 4 bases, and the junction held 4 bases outside the gene matches. The length of the CDR3 is 14 residues. The V gene's germline CDR1 is MNHEY and CDR2 SMNVEV (reference sequence). CDR3 loop: CASSPGQVNQPQHF. The CDR3 nucleotides are TGTGCCAGCAGTCCGGGACAGGTAAATCAGCCCCAGCATTTT.

This sequence joins TRBV6-5 and TRBJ1-5; 7 bases map to TRBD1. After removal of 6 bases from V and 3 bases from J, the junction contained 5 bases not matched to a gene. The CDR3 is 14 amino acids. Germline CDR1 is MNHEY and CDR2 is SVGAGI. The DNA for the CDR3 is TGTGCCAGCAGCAAGGGACAGAACAATCAGCCCCAGCATTTT. It codes for CASSKGQNNQPQHF.

On this clone itself: A read error may account for a junction end that differs from germline. The chain employs TRBV5-6 and TRBJ2-7, with D perhaps TRBD1 (5 bases). From germline, CDR1 is SGHDT and CDR2 YYEEEE. The CDR3 runs 13 residues. CDR3 in DNA: TGTGCCAGCAGCGTTCCAGGGTCCTCCGAGCAGTACTTC. Protein sequence: CASSVPGSSEQYF.

The rearrangement links TRBV28 to TRBJ1-1; D gene unclear. Germline lookup yields CDR1 MDHEN and CDR2 SYDVKM. The CDR3 length is 17 residues. V was cut by 1 base and J by 1 base, with 16 bases left in between. The CDR3 coding sequence is TGTGCCAGCAGTTTATCATCCCGGCGACTAGGGAACACTGAAGCTTTCTTT. This encodes CASSLSSRRLGNTEAFF.

The chain joins TRBV30 to TRBJ1-1, with TRBD1 matching 8 bases. V gave up 5 bases and J gave up 1 base; unmatched junction bases: 3. CDR1 is GTSNPN, CDR2 SVGIG, per germline (reference sequence). CDR3 length: 13 residues. The CDR3 loop reads CAWGDRRNTEAFF. CDR3 DNA sequence: TGTGCCTGGGGGGACAGGAGGAACACTGAAGCTTTCTTT.

The J gene is TRBJ1-1, the V gene TRBV6-5, with 7 bases fitting TRBD1. With V trimmed by 4 bases and J by 7 bases, 6 bases remained unmatched. The CDR3 sequence is 13 residues long. CDR1 is MNHEY and CDR2 is SVGAGI in the germline V gene. Here the CDR3 DNA reads TGTGCCAGCAGTTTCCTGACAGGGATTGAAGCTTTCTTT. Translating gives CASSFLTGIEAFF.

V and J are TRBV19 and TRBJ2-4; no firm D call. V shed 3 bases and J shed 1 base, with 10 bases lying between them. Germline loops: CDR1 LNHDA, CDR2 SQIVND (reference sequence). This CDR3 comprises 15 residues. The CDR3 reads CASSIAKRAKNIQYF. The CDR3 nucleotides are TGTGCCAGTAGTATCGCGAAGAGGGCCAAAAACATTCAGTACTTC.

Remarks on this clone: The sample carries other DNA sequences with the same CDR3. The J gene is TRBJ1-2, the V gene TRBV5-1; 7 nucleotides line up with TRBD1. The CDR3 loop spans 14 amino acids. The germline gives CDR1 SGHRS, CDR2 YFSETQ. Trimming removed 0 bases from V and 8 bases from J; junction bases left unmatched: 7. CDR3: CASSLDGQGDGYTF. The CDR3 nucleotides are TGCGCCAGCAGCTTGGACGGGCAGGGGGACGGCTACACCTTC.

In its sample, this clone was seen once. One end of the junction fails to match germline, which may point to a read error. The chain links TRBV25-1 to TRBJ1-1; D is perhaps TRBD1 (6 bases). This CDR3 region has 12 residues. Looked up from germline, CDR1 is MGHDK and CDR2 is SYGVNS. CDR3: CASSDRGRYKLF. As DNA, the CDR3 is TGTGCCAGCAGTGACAGGGGACGATATAAGCTCTTT.

The gene calls are TRBV4-1 and TRBJ2-6, with TRBD2 matching 9 bases. This CDR3 region has 20 residues. CDR1 and CDR2 from the germline V gene are MGHRA and YSYEKL. The J segment lost 4 bases and the V segment lost 2 bases, leaving 15 bases of the junction unmatched. CDR3 region: CASSQLPAGGYLTGANVLTF. In DNA form, the CDR3 reads TGCGCCAGCAGCCAATTACCGGCGGGGGGGTACCTTACCGGGGCCAACGTCCTGACTTTC.